Below are 12 T cell receptor beta chains sequenced from a single sample in a study of post-analysis software for immune sequencing data. General observations from the study: A few TRBV segments (TRBV5-6, TRBV5-1 and TRBV20-1 among them) occurred more frequently in patients than in controls.

Antigen specificity for these receptors is unknown. Carried by the TCR beta cDNA libraries were unique molecular identifiers. TCRdb reprocessed the PCR reads with MiXCR, giving one entry per CDR3 protein. The table lists hundreds of thousands of distinct CDR3 sequences, around a third of them singletons. Specimen: blood. The receptors derive from a girl aged 5 to 17 with multiple sclerosis.

The chain links TRBV7-6 to TRBJ2-7, with D perhaps matching TRBD2 (6 bases). The CDR3 length is 15 residues. The germline V gene has CDR1 SGHVS and CDR2 FNYEAQ. Trimming shortened V by 5 bases and J by 9 bases, and 23 bases separated the two germline ends. DNA for the CDR3: TGTGCCAGCAGCCCGCGGGGCCCTCTCCTCGGGGTGCAGTACTTC. Protein product: CASSPRGPLLGVQYF.

The chain is built from TRBV7-9 and TRBJ2-4, with a possible D match to TRBD2 (5 bases). Germline CDR1 and CDR2: SEHNR and FQNEAQ (reference sequence). This CDR3 spans 17 amino acids. The V end lost 5 bases, the J end lost 0 bases, and 17 bases lay between the germline ends. The CDR3 nucleotides are TGTGCCAGCAGCACCCCTGAAAGCGGTGAAGCCAAAAACATTCAGTACTTC. It codes for CASSTPESGEAKNIQYF.

V and J are TRBV20-1 and TRBJ2-1; 11 bases agree with TRBD2. The CDR3 loop spans 15 amino acids. V shed 5 bases, J shed 7 bases, and the junction held 10 bases outside the gene matches. The germline V gene encodes CDR1 DFQATT and CDR2 SNEGSKA (reference sequence). The CDR3 DNA sequence: TGCAGTGCTTGGTTACTAGCGGGGGAAGGGAATGAGCAGTTCTTC. The encoded protein is CSAWLLAGEGNEQFF.

For this clonotype: The conserved phenylalanine or tryptophan normally closing the CDR3 is absent here, so this likely arose from a read error. The chain couples TRBV5-5 to TRBJ2-7; D may correspond to TRBD1 or TRBD2 (5 bases each). With 4 bases removed from V and 3 bases from J, the gap between germline ends came to 17 bases. The CDR3 totals 15 residues. Germline V gene lookup returns CDR1 SGHKS and CDR2 YYEKEE (reference sequence). CDR3 DNA: TGTGCCAGCAGCACCTCCGGGACGTCGGGCTACGAGCAGTACTGC. It translates to CASSTSGTSGYEQYC.

V usage is TRBV12-3 or TRBV12-4 and J usage is TRBJ2-7, with 9 positions matching TRBD1. The J call may be incorrect, as the DNA end agrees better with TRBJ2-4. This CDR3 is 14 amino acids long. CDR3 sequence reads: CASSPQGAKDIQYF. For the CDR3, the DNA is TGTGCCAGCAGTCCACAGGGGGCCAAGGACATTCAGTACTTC.

This clonotype has just a few counts. The gene calls are TRBV29-1 and TRBJ2-1, with 10 bases matching TRBD2. The trim removed 4 bases at V and 3 bases at J, leaving 3 bases unmatched. CDR1 and CDR2 from the germline V gene are SQVTM and ANQGSEA. This CDR3 comprises 14 residues. In DNA form, the CDR3 reads TGCAGCGTTGTCCTAGCGGGGGACTACAATGAGCAGTTCTTC. Translated, it gives CSVVLAGDYNEQFF.

The rearrangement links TRBV7-6 to TRBJ2-5, with TRBD1 matching over 10 bases. The J call could be wrong; TRBJ2-7 is a better fit for the DNA end. CDR3 length: 15 residues. The V gene's germline CDR1 is SGHVS and CDR2 FNYEAQ. Here the CDR3 DNA reads TGTGCCAGCAGCTTTGGGACAGGGGTAACCTACGAGCAGTACTTC. This encodes CASSFGTGVTYEQYF.

This clonotype was detected a few times. This chain uses TRBV15 with TRBJ2-2; 10 nucleotides match TRBD1. CDR1 and CDR2 from the germline V gene are LNHNV and YYDKDF (reference sequence). CDR3 length: 14 residues. V shed 6 bases, J shed 3 bases, and the junction held 1 base outside the gene matches. CDR3: CATRTGGYTGELFF. CDR3 bases: TGTGCCACCAGGACAGGGGGCTACACCGGGGAGCTGTTTTTT.

The V and J genes are TRBV20-1 and TRBJ1-1; D unclear. Germline CDR1 reads DFQATT; CDR2 reads SNEGSKA (reference sequence). This CDR3 comprises 14 residues. The germline V and J ends were trimmed by 3 bases and 10 bases, with 21 bases remaining between them. Here the CDR3 DNA reads TGCAGTGCTAGTGCGCGTGGGCCCGGCTTTGGAGCTTTCTTT. It is translated as CSASARGPGFGAFF.

V gene TRBV12-3 or TRBV12-4 combines with J gene TRBJ1-5, with 8 bases lining up with TRBD1. CDR3 size: 13 residues. Trimming cost V 7 bases and J 6 bases; bases outside gene matches: 5. The CDR3 is CASMGQVGQPQHF. The CDR3, as DNA: TGTGCCAGCATGGGACAGGTTGGTCAGCCCCAGCATTTT.

V is TRBV20-1 and J is TRBJ2-2, with 9 bases aligning to TRBD1. From germline, CDR1 is DFQATT and CDR2 SNEGSKA (reference sequence). The CDR3 has 14 residues. Unmatched junction bases numbered 6, after V lost 4 bases and J lost 6 bases. CDR3 nucleotide sequence: TGCAGTGCTACTGGGGGGACAGGGTCCGGGGAGCTGTTTTTT. Translating it yields CSATGGTGSGELFF.

This clonotype came up a few times. The gene calls are TRBV20-1 and TRBJ1-1, with 7 nucleotides matching TRBD1. The J segment lost 0 bases and the V segment lost 2 bases, leaving 3 bases of the junction unmatched. This CDR3 is built from 14 residues. From germline, CDR1 is DFQATT and CDR2 SNEGSKA (reference sequence). As DNA, the CDR3 is TGCAGTGCTAGATTAGGGGGCATGAACACTGAAGCTTTCTTT. Amino acid sequence: CSARLGGMNTEAFF.